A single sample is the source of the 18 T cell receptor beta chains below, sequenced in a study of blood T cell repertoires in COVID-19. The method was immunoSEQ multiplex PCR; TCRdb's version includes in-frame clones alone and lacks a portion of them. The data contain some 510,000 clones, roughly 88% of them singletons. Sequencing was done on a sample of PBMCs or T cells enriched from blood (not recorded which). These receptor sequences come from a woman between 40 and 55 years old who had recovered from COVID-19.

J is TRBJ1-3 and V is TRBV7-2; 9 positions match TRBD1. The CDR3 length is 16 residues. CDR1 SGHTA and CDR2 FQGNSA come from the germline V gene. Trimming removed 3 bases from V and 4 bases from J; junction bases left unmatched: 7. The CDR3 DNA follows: TGTGCCAGCAGCTTCGGACAGGGGAGGGCAGGAAACACCATATATTTT. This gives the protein CASSFGQGRAGNTIYF.

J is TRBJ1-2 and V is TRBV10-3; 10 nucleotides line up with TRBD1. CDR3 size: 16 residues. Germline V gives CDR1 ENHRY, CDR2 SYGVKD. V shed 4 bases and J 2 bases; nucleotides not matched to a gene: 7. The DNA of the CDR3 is TGTGCCATCAGTGGTCGCGACAGGGGGCAAAACTATGGCTACACCTTC. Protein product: CAISGRDRGQNYGYTF.

The CDR3 spells CASSYDRSYEQYF. CDR3 sequence (DNA): TGTGCCAGCAGTTACGACAGGTCCTACGAGCAGTACTTC. The chain employs TRBV2 and TRBJ2-7, with D maybe TRBD1 (6 bases). This CDR3 spans 13 amino acids. With 5 bases removed from V and 1 base from J, the gap between germline ends came to 9 bases. In germline, CDR1 is SNHLY, CDR2 FYNNEI.

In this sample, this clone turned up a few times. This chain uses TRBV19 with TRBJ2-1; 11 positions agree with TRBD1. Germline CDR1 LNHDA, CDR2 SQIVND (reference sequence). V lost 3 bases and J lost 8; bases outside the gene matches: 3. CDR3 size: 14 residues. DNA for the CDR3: TGTGCCAGTAGTATGGACAGGGGGCTTGATGAGCAGTTCTTC. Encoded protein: CASSMDRGLDEQFF.

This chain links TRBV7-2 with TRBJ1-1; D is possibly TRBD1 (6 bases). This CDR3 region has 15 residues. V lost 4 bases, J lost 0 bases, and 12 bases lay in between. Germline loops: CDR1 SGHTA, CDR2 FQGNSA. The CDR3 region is CASSSSTGLNTEAFF. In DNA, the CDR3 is TGTGCCAGCAGCTCCTCGACAGGACTGAACACTGAAGCTTTCTTT.

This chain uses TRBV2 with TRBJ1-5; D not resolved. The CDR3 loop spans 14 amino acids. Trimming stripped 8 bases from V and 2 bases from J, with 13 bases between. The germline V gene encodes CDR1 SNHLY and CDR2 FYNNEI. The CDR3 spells CASAGLGGNQPQHF. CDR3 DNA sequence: TGTGCCAGCGCTGGGCTGGGAGGCAATCAGCCCCAGCATTTT.

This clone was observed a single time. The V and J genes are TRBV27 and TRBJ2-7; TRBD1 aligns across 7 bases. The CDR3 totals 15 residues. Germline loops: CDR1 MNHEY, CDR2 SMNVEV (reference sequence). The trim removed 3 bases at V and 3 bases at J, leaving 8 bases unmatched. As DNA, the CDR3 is TGTGCCAGCAGTTTTAGACAGGGTGGTATCTACGAGCAGTACTTC. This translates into CASSFRQGGIYEQYF.

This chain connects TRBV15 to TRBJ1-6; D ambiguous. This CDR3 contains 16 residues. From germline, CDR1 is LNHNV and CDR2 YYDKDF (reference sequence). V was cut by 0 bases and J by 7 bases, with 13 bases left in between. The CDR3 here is CATSRERARGNSPLHF. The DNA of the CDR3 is TGTGCCACCAGCAGAGAAAGGGCCAGAGGGAATTCACCCCTCCACTTT.

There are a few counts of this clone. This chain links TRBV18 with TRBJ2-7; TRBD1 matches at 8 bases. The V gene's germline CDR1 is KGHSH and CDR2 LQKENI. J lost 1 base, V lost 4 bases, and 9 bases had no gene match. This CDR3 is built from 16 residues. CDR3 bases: TGTGCCAGCTCACAGCTGACAGGGGCGATATCCTACGAGCAGTACTTC. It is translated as CASSQLTGAISYEQYF.

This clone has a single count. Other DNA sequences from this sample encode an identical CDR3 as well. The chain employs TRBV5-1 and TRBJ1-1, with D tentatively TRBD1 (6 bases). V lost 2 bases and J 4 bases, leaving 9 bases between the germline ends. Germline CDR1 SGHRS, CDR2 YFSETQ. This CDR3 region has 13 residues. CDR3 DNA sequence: TGCGCCAGCAGCTTATTAGGGGGCACTGAAGCTTTCTTT. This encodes CASSLLGGTEAFF. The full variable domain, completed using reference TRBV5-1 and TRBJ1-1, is KAGVTQTPRYLIKTRGQQVTLSCSPISGHRSVSWYQQTPGQGLQFLFEYFSETQRNKGNFPGRFSGRQFSNSRSEMNVSTLELGDSALYLCASSLLGGTEAFFGQGTRLTVV.

CDR3: CAWRRGTGGVDTQYF. The CDR3 bases are TGTGCCTGGAGGAGGGGGACAGGGGGCGTAGATACGCAGTATTTT. The rearrangement links TRBV30 to TRBJ2-3, with 12 nucleotides matching TRBD1. V lost 3 bases, J lost 5 bases, and 6 bases stayed unmatched. Germline V gives CDR1 GTSNPN, CDR2 SVGIG (reference sequence). The CDR3 totals 15 residues.

The CDR3 region has the DNA TGTGCCAGCAGCCTGTCGACGGGGGGATCCTACAATGAGCAGTTCTTC. Its protein product is CASSLSTGGSYNEQFF. V is TRBV11-3 and J is TRBJ2-1, with TRBD2 matching over 7 bases. Germline values: CDR1 SGHNT, CDR2 YENEEA. V lost 5 bases to trimming and J lost 1 base; unmatched junction nucleotides: 8. The CDR3 extends over 16 amino acids.

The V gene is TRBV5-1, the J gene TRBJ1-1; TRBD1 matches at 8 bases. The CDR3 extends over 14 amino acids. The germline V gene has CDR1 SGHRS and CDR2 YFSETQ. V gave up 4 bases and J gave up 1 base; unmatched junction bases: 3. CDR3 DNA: TGCGCCAGCAGCCCTGGACAGGGGAACACTGAAGCTTTCTTT. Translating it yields CASSPGQGNTEAFF.

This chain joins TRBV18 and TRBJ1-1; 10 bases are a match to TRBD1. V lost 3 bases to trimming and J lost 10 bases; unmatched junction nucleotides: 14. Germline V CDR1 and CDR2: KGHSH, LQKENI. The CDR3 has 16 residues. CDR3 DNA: TGTGCCAGCTCACCTACCCAAGGACAGGGGGGATCAGGAGCTTTCTTT. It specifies CASSPTQGQGGSGAFF.

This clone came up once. The CDR3 region has the DNA TGTGCCAGCAGCTTAGGGCGGGACAGGGGCTATGGCTACACCTTC. Translated: CASSLGRDRGYGYTF. V is TRBV7-2 and J is TRBJ1-2; 10 bases match TRBD1. The length of the CDR3 is 15 residues. Germline V CDR1 and CDR2: SGHTA, FQGNSA. The V gene end was trimmed by 1 base and the J gene end by 4 bases; junction bases not matched to a gene: 3.

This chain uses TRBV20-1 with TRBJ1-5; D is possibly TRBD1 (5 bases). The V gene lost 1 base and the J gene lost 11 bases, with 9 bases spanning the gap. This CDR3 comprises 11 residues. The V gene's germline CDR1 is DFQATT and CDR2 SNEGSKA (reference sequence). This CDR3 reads CSARGGGTQHF. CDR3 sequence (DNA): TGCAGTGCTAGAGGCGGGGGGACCCAGCATTTT.

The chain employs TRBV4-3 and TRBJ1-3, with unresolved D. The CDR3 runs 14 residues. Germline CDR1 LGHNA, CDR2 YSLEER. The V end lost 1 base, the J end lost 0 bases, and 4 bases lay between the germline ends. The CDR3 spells CASSQGVSGNTIYF. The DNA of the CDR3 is TGCGCCAGCAGCCAAGGAGTCTCTGGAAACACCATATATTTT.

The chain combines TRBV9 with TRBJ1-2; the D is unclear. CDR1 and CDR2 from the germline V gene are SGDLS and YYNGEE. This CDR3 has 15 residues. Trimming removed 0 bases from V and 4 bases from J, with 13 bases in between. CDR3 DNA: TGTGCCAGCAGCGTAGCTCCTAACTCCATCTATGGCTACACCTTC. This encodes CASSVAPNSIYGYTF.